This T cell receptor beta chain was sequenced during a study of T cell clonality in common variable immunodeficiency. Findings of the study overall: In common variable immunodeficiency, TCR beta chains reportedly carried fewer deletions and N-nucleotide insertions. Repertoire-complication correlations in CVID were limited by patient heterogeneity.

Many counts were recorded for this clone. Its antigen is currently unknown. Sequencing ends 3 residues short of the CDR3 end; the germline J gene provides the rest. This CDR3 is 11 amino acids long. V lost 6 bases to trimming and J lost 8 bases, with 8 bases between them. Germline-derived CDR1 and CDR2 are LNHDA and SQIVND (reference sequence). Clones were sequenced by immunoSEQ multiplex PCR, and TCRdb holds only the in-frame ones, with some missing. Recorded here are about 40,000 clones, none singletons. Material for sequencing was peripheral blood mononuclear cells. This chain joins TRBV19 and TRBJ2-1; D unclear. The TCR sequence derives from a person aged 18 to 70 in good health. The CDR3 here is CASSGAYEQFF. Incomplete CDR3 DNA: TGTGCCAGTAGCGGAGCGTATGAG.